The clone carrying this T cell receptor beta chain was counted only a few times. TCRdb processed the RT-PCR reads anew with MiXCR; each CDR3 protein has one entry. The sample lists about 680,000 distinct CDR3 sequences, 12% to 15% occurring once. Specimen: memory CD4+ T cells from blood. The receptor was isolated from a female donor in good health, serving as a healthy control.

This CDR3 is CASSLSEGNRNYGYTF. The CDR3 coding sequence is TGTGCCAGCAGTTTATCTGAGGGGAATAGAAACTATGGCTACACCTTC. The chain has TRBV12-3 or TRBV12-4 and TRBJ1-2, with TRBD1 as a possible D gene (5 bases). The CDR3 extends over 16 amino acids. V lost 2 bases and J 2 bases, leaving 15 bases between the germline ends.